Below are 20 T cell receptor beta chains sequenced from a single sample in a study of cytomegalovirus exposure and HLA in healthy donors. A multiplex PCR was run with 60 Vbeta primers and 13 Jbeta primers. The method was immunoSEQ multiplex PCR; TCRdb's version includes in-frame clones alone and lacks a portion of them. The sample shows 170,000 or so clones, about 69% of them seen only once. The sequenced sample consisted of PBMCs. These TCRs come from a male donor in good health and CMV-seronegative.

The sample holds one count of this clone. DNA for the CDR3: TGTGCCAGCAGTTACTCCACCGGCTCAGGGGAGGGTGGCTACACCTTC. Its translation: CASSYSTGSGEGGYTF. This chain joins TRBV6-5 and TRBJ1-2; TRBD1 might be the D (6 bases). The CDR3 has 16 residues. The germline CDR1 and CDR2 sequences are MNHEY and SVGAGI. V lost 0 bases and J 7 bases, leaving 18 bases between the germline ends.

V is TRBV5-1 and J is TRBJ2-2; a weak D match, TRBD1 (6 bases). CDR1 and CDR2 (germline): SGHRS, YFSETQ. V lost 3 bases and J 5 bases, leaving 17 bases between the germline ends. The CDR3 runs 16 residues. The DNA for the CDR3 is TGCGCCAGCAGCTCCTCAGGGGTTGCATTAACCGGGGAGCTGTTTTTT. It translates to CASSSSGVALTGELFF.

The chain recombines TRBV5-6 with TRBJ1-5, with D perhaps TRBD1 (6 bases). The germline gives CDR1 SGHDT, CDR2 YYEEEE. V was shortened by 2 bases and J by 7 bases, with 13 bases between the two germline ends. This CDR3 has 14 residues. The CDR3 is CASSFTGLGQPQHF. CDR3 bases: TGTGCCAGCAGCTTTACAGGGCTGGGGCAGCCCCAGCATTTT.

This clone was counted once. The CDR3 region is CASSWGGGELFF. CDR3 coding DNA: TGTGCCAGCAGTTGGGGGGGCGGGGAGCTGTTTTTT. The chain combines TRBV6-5 with TRBJ2-2, with 7 bases fitting TRBD2. CDR3 length: 12 amino acids. Trimming at V came to 4 bases and at J to 7 bases, leaving 0 bases not matched to a gene. The germline V gene encodes CDR1 MNHEY and CDR2 SVGAGI.

V usage is TRBV4-1 and J usage is TRBJ1-2; 7 bases agree with TRBD1. This CDR3 is 15 amino acids long. V dropped 4 bases and J dropped 0; count of bases not matched to a gene: 5. CDR1 MGHRA and CDR2 YSYEKL come from the germline V gene. The CDR3 loop reads CASSPGQEPNYGYTF. Written as DNA, the CDR3 is TGCGCCAGCAGCCCCGGACAGGAACCTAACTATGGCTACACCTTC.

V usage is TRBV30 and J usage is TRBJ2-7; D possibly corresponds to TRBD1 (6 bases). The V end was cut by 2 bases, the J end by 6 bases, with 17 bases between. The CDR3 runs 14 residues. Germline-derived CDR1 and CDR2 are GTSNPN and SVGIG (reference sequence). The CDR3: CAWSIYRVRLEQYF. The CDR3 DNA reads TGTGCCTGGAGTATATACAGGGTCCGCCTCGAGCAGTACTTC.

The chain links TRBV7-6 to TRBJ1-1; D may be TRBD1 (5 bases). V was shortened by 5 bases and J by 4 bases, with 11 bases between the two germline ends. The germline CDR1 and CDR2 sequences are SGHVS and FNYEAQ. The CDR3 is 13 residues long. This chain's CDR3 is CASSQETATEAFF. CDR3 sequence (DNA): TGTGCCAGCAGCCAAGAGACAGCCACTGAAGCTTTCTTT.

The rearrangement links TRBV11-2 to TRBJ1-2, with TRBD1 matching 7 bases. The germline gives CDR1 SGHAT, CDR2 FQNNGV. The V segment lost 3 bases and the J segment 8 bases; nucleotides outside the gene matches: 6. The CDR3 runs 13 residues. The CDR3, as DNA: TGTGCCAGCAGCTTCTCGCCGGGACAGGGCTACACCTTC. Protein product: CASSFSPGQGYTF.

This rearrangement joins TRBV6-1 to TRBJ1-5; 10 bases are shared with TRBD1. J gave up 3 bases and V 2 bases, and 4 bases lay outside the gene matches. The CDR3 spans 16 residues. Germline V gives CDR1 MNHNS, CDR2 SASEGT. The CDR3 spells CASSEFGQGVNQPQHF. The CDR3 coding sequence is TGTGCCAGCAGTGAATTTGGACAGGGGGTCAATCAGCCCCAGCATTTT.

The chain has TRBV28 and TRBJ1-5; maybe TRBD1 (5 bases). With 4 bases removed from V and 0 bases from J, the gap between germline ends came to 16 bases. The CDR3 runs 17 residues. Germline V gene data show CDR1 as MDHEN and CDR2 as SYDVKM. The chain's CDR3 is CASSSLLGGFSNQPQHF. CDR3 DNA sequence: TGTGCCAGCAGTTCCCTACTTGGGGGGTTTAGCAATCAGCCCCAGCATTTT.

The chain links TRBV19 to TRBJ1-5, with 7 bases lining up with TRBD1. V lost 3 bases, J lost 3 bases, and 8 bases stayed unmatched. Germline loops: CDR1 LNHDA, CDR2 SQIVND (reference sequence). The CDR3 sequence is 16 residues long. The CDR3 loop reads CASSIGPGQDNQPQHF. CDR3 DNA: TGTGCCAGTAGTATCGGTCCCGGACAGGACAATCAGCCCCAGCATTTT.

The V gene is TRBV5-5, the J gene TRBJ1-5, with 10 bases matching TRBD1. Germline CDR1 is SGHKS and CDR2 is YYEKEE (reference sequence). V shed 2 bases, J shed 1 base, and the junction held 3 bases outside the gene matches. This CDR3 is 16 amino acids long. CDR3 sequence (DNA): TGTGCCAGCAGCTTCGGGACAGGGGTCAGCAATCAGCCCCAGCATTTT. Its protein product is CASSFGTGVSNQPQHF.

For the CDR3, the DNA is TGTGCCAGCAGCCGAATCCAGGGGGACACAGATACGCAGTATTTT. This sequence encodes CASSRIQGDTDTQYF. The V and J genes are TRBV6-5 and TRBJ2-3; TRBD1 matches at 7 bases. Germline V lookup: CDR1 MNHEY, CDR2 SVGAGI. The V gene end was trimmed by 6 bases and the J gene end by 2 bases; junction bases not matched to a gene: 8. The CDR3 has 15 residues.

This clone was observed once. The gene calls are TRBV7-6 and TRBJ2-5; D is possibly TRBD1 (5 bases). Deletions cut 1 base from V and 4 bases from J, with 7 bases between. The CDR3 covers 13 residues. The V gene's germline CDR1 is SGHVS and CDR2 FNYEAQ. CDR3 sequence reads: CASSLGQGETQYF. The CDR3 nucleotides are TGTGCCAGCAGCTTAGGCCAGGGAGAGACCCAGTACTTC.

V usage is TRBV6-5 and J usage is TRBJ1-1, with D maybe TRBD1 (5 bases). This CDR3 contains 15 residues. Germline-derived CDR1 and CDR2 are MNHEY and SVGAGI. V was clipped by 5 bases and J by 5 bases, with 18 bases between them. In nucleotides, the CDR3 is TGTGCCAGCAGTCTCTCGACAGCCGGGGGGACTGAAGCTTTCTTT. Amino acids: CASSLSTAGGTEAFF.

This chain joins TRBV9 and TRBJ2-7; 14 bases align to TRBD2. The CDR3 is made up of 16 amino acids. Germline V gene sequence: CDR1 SGDLS, CDR2 YYNGEE. Trimming at V came to 4 bases and at J to 3 bases, leaving 6 bases not matched to a gene. The CDR3, as DNA: TGTGCCAGCAGCCCCCGAGGGACTAGCGGGGGCTACGAGCAGTACTTC. It yields the protein CASSPRGTSGGYEQYF.

This chain connects TRBV4-2 to TRBJ2-7; D might be TRBD2 (5 bases). In germline, CDR1 is LGHNA, CDR2 YNFKEQ. The germline V and J ends were trimmed by 2 bases and 1 base, with 12 bases remaining between them. The CDR3 spans 15 residues. CDR3 loop: CASSQFGKLSYEQYF. The CDR3 bases are TGTGCCAGCAGCCAATTCGGGAAGCTTTCCTACGAGCAGTACTTC.

The J gene is TRBJ2-1, the V gene TRBV2, with a possible D match to TRBD2 (6 bases). The germline V gene encodes CDR1 SNHLY and CDR2 FYNNEI. CDR3 length: 15 amino acids. V lost 0 bases to trimming and J lost 7 bases, with 13 bases between them. The CDR3 DNA reads as TGTGCCAGCAGTGAAGCGCGGGGACTGGGTAATGAGCAGTTCTTC. Amino acid sequence: CASSEARGLGNEQFF.

In its sample, this clone was seen once. One junction end does not reproduce the germline sequence, and a read error may be involved. V usage is TRBV7-9 and J usage is TRBJ2-3; D is perhaps TRBD2 (6 bases). The CDR3 is 15 amino acids. Germline lookup yields CDR1 SEHNR and CDR2 FQNEAQ (reference sequence). CDR3 amino acids: CSSIRQGGVADTQYF. The CDR3 DNA reads as TGTTCCAGCATCCGCCAGGGCGGGGTCGCAGATACGCAGTATTTT.

This clone was seen only a few times. This rearrangement joins TRBV6-1 to TRBJ1-5, with D perhaps matching TRBD1 (5 bases). Trimming pared 1 base from V and 2 bases from J, leaving 6 bases between. CDR3 size: 14 residues. Germline CDR1 is MNHNS and CDR2 is SASEGT. The CDR3 protein is CASSEVRGNQPQHF. The CDR3 DNA reads TGTGCCAGCAGTGAAGTCAGGGGCAATCAGCCCCAGCATTTT.